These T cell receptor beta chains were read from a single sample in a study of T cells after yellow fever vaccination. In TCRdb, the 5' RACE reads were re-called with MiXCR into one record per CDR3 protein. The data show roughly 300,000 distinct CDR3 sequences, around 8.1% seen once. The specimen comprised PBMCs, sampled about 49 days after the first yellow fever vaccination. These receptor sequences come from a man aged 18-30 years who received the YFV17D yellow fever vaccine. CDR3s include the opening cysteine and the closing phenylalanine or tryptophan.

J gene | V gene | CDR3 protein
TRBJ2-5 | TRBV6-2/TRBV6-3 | CASSYAPPGLLGETQYF
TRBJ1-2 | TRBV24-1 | CATSDPTGGGGYTF
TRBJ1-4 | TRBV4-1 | CASSQENRGFEKLFF
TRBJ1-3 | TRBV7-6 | CASSLLVGRNSGNTIYF
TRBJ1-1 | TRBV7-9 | CASSLQGPNTEAFF
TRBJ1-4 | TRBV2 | CASRRGGEKLFF
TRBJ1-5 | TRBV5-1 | CASSIGQGEPGSNQPQHF
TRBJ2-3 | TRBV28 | CASSLNPTKTDTQYF
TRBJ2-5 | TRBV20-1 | CSAFSGGEETQYF
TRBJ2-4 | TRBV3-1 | CASASGGKNIQYF
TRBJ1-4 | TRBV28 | CASSPPRNEKLFF
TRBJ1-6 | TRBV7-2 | CASSPPTGHNSPLHF
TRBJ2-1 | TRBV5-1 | CASSPDRHEQFF
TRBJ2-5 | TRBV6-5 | CASSYGGGLQETQYF
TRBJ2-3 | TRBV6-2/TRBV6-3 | CASSYWADTQYF
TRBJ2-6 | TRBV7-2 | CASSLRPGANVLTF
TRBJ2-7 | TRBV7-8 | CASSLEGGQSYEQYF
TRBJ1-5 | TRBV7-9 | CASSINNQPQHF
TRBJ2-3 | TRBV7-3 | CASSWGGGTEGSDTQYF
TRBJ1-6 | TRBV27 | CATRRGYNSPLHF
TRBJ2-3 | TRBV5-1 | CASSWKVTLGTDTQYF
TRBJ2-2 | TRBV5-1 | CASSRWQGSTTGELFF
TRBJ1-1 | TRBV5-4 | CASSLGGDYTEAFF
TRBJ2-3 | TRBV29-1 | CSADGRDPTDTQYF
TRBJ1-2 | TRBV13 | CASSPPMWGYTF
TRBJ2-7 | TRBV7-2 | CASSFGAYPGSIYEQYF
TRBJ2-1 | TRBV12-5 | CASDLDIGGRGYNEQFF
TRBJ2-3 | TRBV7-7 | CASSLFITDTQYF
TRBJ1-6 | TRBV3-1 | CASSQRTVISPLHF
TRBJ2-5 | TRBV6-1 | CASSELQLGVQETQYF
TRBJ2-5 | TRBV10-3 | CAISLLAGQETQYF
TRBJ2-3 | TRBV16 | CASSQLKDTQYF
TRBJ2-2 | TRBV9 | CASSVGLTGELFF
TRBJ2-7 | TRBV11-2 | CASSFSSPGGFISYEQYF
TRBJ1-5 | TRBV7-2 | CASSVGFRQPQHF
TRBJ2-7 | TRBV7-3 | CASSSTGSSYEQYF
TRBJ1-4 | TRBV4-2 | CASSQVTDNEKLFF